Sequencing of this T cell receptor (beta chain) was carried out in a study of post-analysis software for immune sequencing data. Study summary: Included among the disease courses, which were recorded for the cohort, were relapsing-remitting, secondary progressive and progressive-relapsing multiple sclerosis. Study findings and constraints: Multiple sclerosis patients showed significantly lower normalized Chao1 diversity than controls did. When patients were compared with controls, about five TRBV segments were more frequent, TRBV5-6, TRBV5-1 and TRBV20-1 among them.

Remarks on this clonotype: Its antigen is unidentified.

Carried by the TCR beta cDNA libraries were unique molecular identifiers. TCRdb passed the PCR reads through MiXCR, listing each CDR3 protein once. Counted here are approximately 730,000 distinct CDR3 sequences, just under 30% occurring once; the ten biggest clones make up approximately 0.55%. Germline V gives CDR1 LGHNT, CDR2 FRNRAP. This CDR3 has 12 amino acids. The V end lost 3 bases, the J end lost 8 bases, and 10 bases lay between the germline ends. Sample: blood. The chain employs TRBV12-5 and TRBJ1-2; weak D call: TRBD1 (5 bases). The origin of this receptor is a girl between 5 and 17 years old with multiple sclerosis. CDR3 sequence reads: CASGFSGFGYTF. In DNA, the CDR3 is TGTGCTAGTGGTTTTTCAGGGTTCGGCTACACCTTC.